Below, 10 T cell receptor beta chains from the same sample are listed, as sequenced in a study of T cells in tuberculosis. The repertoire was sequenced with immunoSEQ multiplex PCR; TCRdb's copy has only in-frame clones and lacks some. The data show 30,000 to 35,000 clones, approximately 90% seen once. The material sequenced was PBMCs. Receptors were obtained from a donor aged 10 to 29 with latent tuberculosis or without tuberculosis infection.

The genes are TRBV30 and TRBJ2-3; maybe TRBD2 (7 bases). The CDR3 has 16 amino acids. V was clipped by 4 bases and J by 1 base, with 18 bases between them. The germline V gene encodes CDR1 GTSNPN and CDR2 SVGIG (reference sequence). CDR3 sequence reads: CAWKGGRDPGTDTQYF. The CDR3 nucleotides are TGTGCCTGGAAGGGGGGGCGGGACCCTGGCACAGATACGCAGTATTTT. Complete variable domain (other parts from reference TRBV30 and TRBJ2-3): SQTIHQWPATLVQPVGSPLSLECTVEGTSNPNLYWYRQAAGRGLQLLFYSVGIGQISSEVPQNLSASRPQDRQFILSSKKLLLSDSGFYLCAWKGGRDPGTDTQYFGPGTRLTVL.

This chain's CDR3 is CASRKLQGRTEAFF. CDR3 DNA sequence: TGCGCCAGCAGGAAATTACAGGGGAGAACTGAAGCTTTCTTT. The chain carries TRBV10-1 and TRBJ1-1; 7 bases map to TRBD1. J was trimmed by 5 bases and V by 6 bases; bases with no gene match: 9. CDR3 length equals 14 residues. The V gene's germline CDR1 is WNHNN and CDR2 SYGVQD (reference sequence).

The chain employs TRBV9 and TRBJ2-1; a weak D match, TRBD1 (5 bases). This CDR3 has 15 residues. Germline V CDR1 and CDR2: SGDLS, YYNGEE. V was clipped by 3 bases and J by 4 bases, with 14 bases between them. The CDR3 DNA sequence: TGTGCCAGCAGCGGAGACAGTAAGGTATACAATGAGCAGTTCTTC. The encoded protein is CASSGDSKVYNEQFF.

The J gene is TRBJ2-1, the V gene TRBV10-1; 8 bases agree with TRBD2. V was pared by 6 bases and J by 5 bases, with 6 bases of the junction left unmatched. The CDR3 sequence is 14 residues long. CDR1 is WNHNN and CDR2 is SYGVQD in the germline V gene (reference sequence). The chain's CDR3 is CASSPGLGNNEQFF. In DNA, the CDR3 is TGCGCCAGCAGCCCGGGACTAGGTAACAATGAGCAGTTCTTC.

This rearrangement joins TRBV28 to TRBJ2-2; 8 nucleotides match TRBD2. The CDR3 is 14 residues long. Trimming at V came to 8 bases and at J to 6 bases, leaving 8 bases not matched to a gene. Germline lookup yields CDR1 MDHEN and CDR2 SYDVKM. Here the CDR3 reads CASLRGGIAGELFF. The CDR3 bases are TGTGCCAGCCTCCGGGGGGGTATCGCCGGGGAGCTGTTTTTT.

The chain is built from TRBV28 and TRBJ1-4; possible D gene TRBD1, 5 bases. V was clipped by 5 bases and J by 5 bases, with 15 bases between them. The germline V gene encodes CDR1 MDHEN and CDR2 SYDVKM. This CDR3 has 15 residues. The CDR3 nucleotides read TGTGCCAGCAGTCAAATCCACAGGACCAATGAAAAACTGTTTTTT. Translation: CASSQIHRTNEKLFF.

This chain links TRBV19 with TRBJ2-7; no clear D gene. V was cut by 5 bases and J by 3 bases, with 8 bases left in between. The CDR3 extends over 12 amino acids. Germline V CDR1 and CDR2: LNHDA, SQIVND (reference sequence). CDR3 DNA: TGTGCCAGTAGTTCTACTGTCTACGAGCAGTACTTC. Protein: CASSSTVYEQYF.

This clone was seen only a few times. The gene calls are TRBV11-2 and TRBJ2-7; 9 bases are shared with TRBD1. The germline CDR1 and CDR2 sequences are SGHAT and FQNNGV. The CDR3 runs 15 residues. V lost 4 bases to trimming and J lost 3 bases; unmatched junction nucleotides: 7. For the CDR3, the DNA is TGTGCCAGCAGCTCTTTCCGGGACAGGGACTACGAGCAGTACTTC. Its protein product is CASSSFRDRDYEQYF.

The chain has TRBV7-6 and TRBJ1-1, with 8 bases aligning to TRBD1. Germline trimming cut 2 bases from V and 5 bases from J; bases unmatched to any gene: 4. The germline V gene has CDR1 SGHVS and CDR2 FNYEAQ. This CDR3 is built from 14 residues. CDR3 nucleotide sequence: TGTGCCAGCAGCTTACTTACAGGGGGGACTGAAGCTTTCTTT. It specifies CASSLLTGGTEAFF.

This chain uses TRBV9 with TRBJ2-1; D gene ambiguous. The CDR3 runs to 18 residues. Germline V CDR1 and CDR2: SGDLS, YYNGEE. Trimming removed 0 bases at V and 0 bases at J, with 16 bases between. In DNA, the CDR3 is TGTGCCAGCAGCGTAGCATCCAATATTCGGAGCTCCTACAATGAGCAGTTCTTC. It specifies CASSVASNIRSSYNEQFF.